The subject of this entry is one TCR beta chain. Its target is not known. A read error may account for a junction end that differs from germline. This sample's RNA came from whole unsorted tissue. Three rounds of nested PCR, following a modified ARM-PCR protocol, produced the TCRbeta library. TCRdb used MiXCR to reprocess the multiplex PCR reads, holding one entry per CDR3 protein. Of approximately 65,000 distinct CDR3 sequences listed, 55% to 70% are singletons. This record belongs to a study of tumor and adjacent non-tumor tissue in lung cancer. Study-level background: There were around 11 adenocarcinoma, a couple of squamous cell carcinoma and 1 small cell lung cancer cases. Samples averaged around 3.9 million productive TCRbeta reads each. Study results and caveats: Patients with more diverse tumor TCRs had worse survival.

The V gene's germline CDR1 is MNHNS and CDR2 SASEGT. CDR3 length: 19 residues. The sample comprised lung tumor tissue. This rearrangement joins TRBV6-1 to TRBJ2-4; a weak D match, TRBD2 (6 bases). The origin of this receptor is a man in his fifties or sixties with non-small cell lung cancer. The CDR3 DNA reads as TGTGCCAGCAGTGAAAGGGTCGGGGGTGCCGGGATAACCAAAGACATTCAGTACTTC. It codes for CASSERVGGAGITKDIQYF.